This TCR beta chain was identified in a study of T-cell memory formation after mild COVID-19. Study as a whole: Most TCR clusters belonged to a single donor. Study observations and caveats: Day 15 to 85 contracting clones showed balanced CD4/CD8; later expanders leaned CD4+. Those CD4+ clones that contracted were mainly in CM and EM (CD8+ ones in EMRA).

This clonotype has only a few counts. The antigen remains unidentified. Using constant-segment primers, 5'RACE produced TCR alpha and TCR beta cDNA libraries carrying sample barcodes and UMIs. TCRdb fed the 5' RACE reads into MiXCR, producing one record per CDR3 protein. Of 350,000 to 500,000 distinct CDR3 sequences in the sample, 20% were seen once. The sequence was collected from an adult woman who had mild COVID-19 (a few samples of this study predate the infection). Cell type and time point are not known. Sequencing was done on a sample of PBMCs or a T cell subset sorted from them (not recorded which).

CDR3 DNA sequence: TGTGCCAGCAGGATACAGGGCCAGAGCGCTGAAGCTTTCTTT. It specifies CASRIQGQSAEAFF. The rearrangement links TRBV2 to TRBJ1-1; tentatively, D is TRBD1 (6 bases). Deletions cut 6 bases from V and 6 bases from J, with 17 bases between. Germline CDR1 is SNHLY and CDR2 is FYNNEI. The CDR3 covers 14 residues.